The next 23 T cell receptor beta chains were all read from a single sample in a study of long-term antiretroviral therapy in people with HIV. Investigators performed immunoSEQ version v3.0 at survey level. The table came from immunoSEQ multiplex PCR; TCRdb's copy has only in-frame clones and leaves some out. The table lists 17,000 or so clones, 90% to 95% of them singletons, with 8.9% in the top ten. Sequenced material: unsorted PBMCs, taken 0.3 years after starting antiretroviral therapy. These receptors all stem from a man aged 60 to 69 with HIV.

The CDR3, as DNA: TGCGCCAGCAGTGCCGGGACAGGGGGCTGGAATGAGCAGTTCTTC. Its protein product is CASSAGTGGWNEQFF. This chain joins TRBV10-1 and TRBJ2-1, with TRBD1 identical over 12 bases. Germline V gene lookup returns CDR1 WNHNN and CDR2 SYGVQD (reference sequence). Unmatched junction bases numbered 5, after V lost 4 bases and J lost 7 bases. The CDR3 contains 15 residues.

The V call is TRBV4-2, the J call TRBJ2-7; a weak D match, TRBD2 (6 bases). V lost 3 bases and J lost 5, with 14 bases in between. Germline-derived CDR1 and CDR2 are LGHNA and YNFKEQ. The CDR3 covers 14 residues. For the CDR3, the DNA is TGTGCCAGCAGCCACGGTTCGCGGGATGACGAGCAGTACTTC. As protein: CASSHGSRDDEQYF.

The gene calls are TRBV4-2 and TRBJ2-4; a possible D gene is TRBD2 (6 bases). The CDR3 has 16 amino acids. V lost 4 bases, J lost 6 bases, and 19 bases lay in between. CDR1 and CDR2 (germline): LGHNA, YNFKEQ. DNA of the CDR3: TGTGCCAGCAGCCCCTACCTCCGGGACTTAATAAACATTCAGTACTTC. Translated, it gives CASSPYLRDLINIQYF.

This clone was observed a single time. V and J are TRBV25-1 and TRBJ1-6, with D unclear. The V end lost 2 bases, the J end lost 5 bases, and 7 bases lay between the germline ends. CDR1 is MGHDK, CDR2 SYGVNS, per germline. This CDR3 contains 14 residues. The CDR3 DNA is TGTGCCAGCAGTGAACCAGGAGATAATTCACCCCTCCACTTT. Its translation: CASSEPGDNSPLHF.

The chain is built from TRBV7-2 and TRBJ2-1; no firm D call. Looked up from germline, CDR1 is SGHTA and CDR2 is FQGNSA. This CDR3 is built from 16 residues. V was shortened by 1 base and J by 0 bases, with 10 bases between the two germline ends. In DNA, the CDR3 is TGTGCCAGCAGCTTAGGCCCCAACCCCTCCTACAATGAGCAGTTCTTC. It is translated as CASSLGPNPSYNEQFF.

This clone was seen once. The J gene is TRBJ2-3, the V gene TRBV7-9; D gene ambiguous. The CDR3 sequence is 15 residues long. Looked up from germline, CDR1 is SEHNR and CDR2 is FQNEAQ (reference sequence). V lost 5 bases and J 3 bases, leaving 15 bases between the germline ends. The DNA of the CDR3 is TGTGCCAGCAGCCCCCGACTGCGAGCGACAGATACGCAGTATTTT. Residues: CASSPRLRATDTQYF.

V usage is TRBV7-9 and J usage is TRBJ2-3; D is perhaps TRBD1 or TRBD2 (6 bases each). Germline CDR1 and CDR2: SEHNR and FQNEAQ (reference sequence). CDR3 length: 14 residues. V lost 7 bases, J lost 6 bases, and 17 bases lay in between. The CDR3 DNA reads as TGTGCCAGCAACCGACCGGAAGGGGGGGATACGCAGTATTTT. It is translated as CASNRPEGGDTQYF.

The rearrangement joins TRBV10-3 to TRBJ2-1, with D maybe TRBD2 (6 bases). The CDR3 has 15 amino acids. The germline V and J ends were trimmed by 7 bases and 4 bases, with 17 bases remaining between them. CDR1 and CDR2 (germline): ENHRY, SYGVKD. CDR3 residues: CAITLEGGLYNEQFF. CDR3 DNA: TGTGCCATCACGTTAGAGGGAGGACTGTACAATGAGCAGTTCTTC.

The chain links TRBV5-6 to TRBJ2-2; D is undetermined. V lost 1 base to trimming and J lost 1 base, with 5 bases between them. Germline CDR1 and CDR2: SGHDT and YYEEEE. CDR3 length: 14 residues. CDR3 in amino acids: CASSLWKNTGELFF. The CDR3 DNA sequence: TGTGCCAGCAGCTTGTGGAAGAACACCGGGGAGCTGTTTTTT.

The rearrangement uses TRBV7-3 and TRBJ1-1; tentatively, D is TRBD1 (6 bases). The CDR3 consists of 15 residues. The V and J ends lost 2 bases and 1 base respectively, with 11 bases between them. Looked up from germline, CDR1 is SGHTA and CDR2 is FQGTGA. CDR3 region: CASSLLGGGNTEAFF. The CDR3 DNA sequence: TGTGCCAGCAGCTTATTAGGGGGGGGGAACACTGAAGCTTTCTTT. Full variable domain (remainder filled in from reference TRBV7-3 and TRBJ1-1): GAGVSQTPSNKVTEKGKYVELRCDPISGHTALYWYRQSLGQGPEFLIYFQGTGAADDSGLPNDRFFAVRPEGSVSTLKIQRTERGDSAVYLCASSLLGGGNTEAFFGQGTRLTVV.

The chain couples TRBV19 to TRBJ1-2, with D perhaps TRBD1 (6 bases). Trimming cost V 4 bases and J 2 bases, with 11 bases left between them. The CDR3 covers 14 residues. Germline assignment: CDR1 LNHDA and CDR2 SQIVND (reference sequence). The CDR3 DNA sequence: TGTGCCAGTAGTACCTCCACAGGGAACTATGGCTACACCTTC. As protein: CASSTSTGNYGYTF. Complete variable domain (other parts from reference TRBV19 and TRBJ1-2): DGGITQSPKYLFRKEGQNVTLSCEQNLNHDAMYWYRQDPGQGLRLIYYSQIVNDFQKGDIAEGYSVSREKKESFPLTVTSAQKNPTAFYLCASSTSTGNYGYTFGSGTRLTVV.

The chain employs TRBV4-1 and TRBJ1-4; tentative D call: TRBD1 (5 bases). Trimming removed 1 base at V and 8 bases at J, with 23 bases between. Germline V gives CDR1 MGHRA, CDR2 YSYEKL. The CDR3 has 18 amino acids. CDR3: CASSQGGQGTSRSEKLFF. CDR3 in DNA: TGCGCCAGCAGCCAAGGGGGTCAGGGCACCTCCCGATCGGAAAAACTGTTTTTT.

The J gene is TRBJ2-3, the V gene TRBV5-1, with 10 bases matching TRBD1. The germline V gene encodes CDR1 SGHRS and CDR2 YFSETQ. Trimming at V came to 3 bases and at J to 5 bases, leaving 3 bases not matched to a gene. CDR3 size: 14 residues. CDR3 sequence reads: CASSSTGGVDTQYF. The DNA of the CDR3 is TGCGCCAGCAGCTCGACAGGGGGCGTAGATACGCAGTATTTT.

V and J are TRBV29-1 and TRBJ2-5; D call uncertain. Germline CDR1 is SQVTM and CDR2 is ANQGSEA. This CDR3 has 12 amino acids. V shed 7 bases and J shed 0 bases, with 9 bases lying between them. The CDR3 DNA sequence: TGCAGCGCCGAGGTCCACCAAGAGACCCAGTACTTC. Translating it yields CSAEVHQETQYF.

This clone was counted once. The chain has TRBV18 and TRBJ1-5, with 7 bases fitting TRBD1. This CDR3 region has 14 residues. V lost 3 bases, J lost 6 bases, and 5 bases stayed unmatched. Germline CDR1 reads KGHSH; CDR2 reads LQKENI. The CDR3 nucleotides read TGTGCCAGCTCACCTCAAGGGGGCTCTCAGCCCCAGCATTTT. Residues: CASSPQGGSQPQHF.

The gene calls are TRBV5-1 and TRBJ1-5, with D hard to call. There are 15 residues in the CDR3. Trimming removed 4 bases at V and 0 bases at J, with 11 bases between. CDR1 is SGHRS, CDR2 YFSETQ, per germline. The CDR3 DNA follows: TGCGCCAGCAGCCCGGAGGGCCTTAGCAATCAGCCCCAGCATTTT. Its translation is CASSPEGLSNQPQHF.

The chain's CDR3 is CASNEGGEATEAFF. The DNA for the CDR3 is TGTGCCAGCAACGAAGGTGGCGAGGCGACTGAAGCTTTCTTT. This chain joins TRBV6-5 and TRBJ1-1; D is ambiguous. Germline-derived CDR1 and CDR2 are MNHEY and SVGAGI. Trimming removed 7 bases from V and 5 bases from J, with 17 bases in between. This CDR3 is built from 14 residues.

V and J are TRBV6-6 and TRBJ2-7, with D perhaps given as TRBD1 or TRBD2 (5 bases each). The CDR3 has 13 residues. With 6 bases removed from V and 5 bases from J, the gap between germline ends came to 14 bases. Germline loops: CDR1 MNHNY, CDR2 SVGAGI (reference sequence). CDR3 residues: CASSRDGDDEQYF. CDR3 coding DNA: TGTGCCAGCAGCCGGGACGGGGACGACGAGCAGTACTTC.

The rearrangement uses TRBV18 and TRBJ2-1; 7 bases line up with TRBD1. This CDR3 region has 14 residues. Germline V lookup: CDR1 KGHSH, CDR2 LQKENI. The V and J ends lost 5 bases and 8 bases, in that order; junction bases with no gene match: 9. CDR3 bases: TGTGCCAGCTCATCTTCTTACAGGGGAGATGAGCAGTTCTTC. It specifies CASSSSYRGDEQFF.

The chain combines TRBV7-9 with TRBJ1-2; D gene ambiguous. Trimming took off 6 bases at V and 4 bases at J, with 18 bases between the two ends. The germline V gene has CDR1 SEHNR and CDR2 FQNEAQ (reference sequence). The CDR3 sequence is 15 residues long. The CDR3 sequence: CASSPSRQETYGYTF. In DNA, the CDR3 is TGTGCCAGCAGTCCTTCAAGACAAGAGACCTATGGCTACACCTTC.

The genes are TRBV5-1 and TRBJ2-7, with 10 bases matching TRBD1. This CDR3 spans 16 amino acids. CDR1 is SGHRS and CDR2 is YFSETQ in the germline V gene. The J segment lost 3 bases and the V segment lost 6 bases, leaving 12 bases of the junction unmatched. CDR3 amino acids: CASNPQPGQGFYEQYF. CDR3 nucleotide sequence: TGCGCCAGCAACCCCCAACCGGGACAGGGGTTCTACGAGCAGTACTTC.

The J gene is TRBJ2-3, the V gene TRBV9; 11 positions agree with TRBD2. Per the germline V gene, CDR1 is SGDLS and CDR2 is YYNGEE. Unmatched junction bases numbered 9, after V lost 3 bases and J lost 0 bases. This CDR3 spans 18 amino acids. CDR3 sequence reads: CASSGAGTSGPSTDTQYF. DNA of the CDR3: TGTGCCAGCAGCGGCGCCGGGACTAGCGGACCTAGCACAGATACGCAGTATTTT.

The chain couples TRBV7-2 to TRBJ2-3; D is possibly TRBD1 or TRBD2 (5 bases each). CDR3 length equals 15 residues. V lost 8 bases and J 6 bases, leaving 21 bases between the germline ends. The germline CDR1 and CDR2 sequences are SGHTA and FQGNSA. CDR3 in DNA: TGTGCCAGCGCTGGCCGGGGCCTGTCACCGGATACGCAGTATTTT. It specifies CASAGRGLSPDTQYF.